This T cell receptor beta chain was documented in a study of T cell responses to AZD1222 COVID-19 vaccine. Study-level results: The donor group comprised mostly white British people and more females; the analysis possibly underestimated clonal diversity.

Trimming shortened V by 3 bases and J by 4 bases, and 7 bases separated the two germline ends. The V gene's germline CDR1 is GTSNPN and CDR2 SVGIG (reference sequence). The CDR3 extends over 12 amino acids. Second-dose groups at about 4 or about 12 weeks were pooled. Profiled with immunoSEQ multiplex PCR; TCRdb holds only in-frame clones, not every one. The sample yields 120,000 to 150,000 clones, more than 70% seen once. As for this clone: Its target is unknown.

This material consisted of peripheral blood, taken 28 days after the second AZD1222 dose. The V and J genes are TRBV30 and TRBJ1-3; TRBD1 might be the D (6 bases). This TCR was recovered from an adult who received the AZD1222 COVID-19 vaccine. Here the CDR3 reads CAWSDRGNTIYF. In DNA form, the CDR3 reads TGTGCCTGGAGCGACAGGGGAAACACCATATATTTT.